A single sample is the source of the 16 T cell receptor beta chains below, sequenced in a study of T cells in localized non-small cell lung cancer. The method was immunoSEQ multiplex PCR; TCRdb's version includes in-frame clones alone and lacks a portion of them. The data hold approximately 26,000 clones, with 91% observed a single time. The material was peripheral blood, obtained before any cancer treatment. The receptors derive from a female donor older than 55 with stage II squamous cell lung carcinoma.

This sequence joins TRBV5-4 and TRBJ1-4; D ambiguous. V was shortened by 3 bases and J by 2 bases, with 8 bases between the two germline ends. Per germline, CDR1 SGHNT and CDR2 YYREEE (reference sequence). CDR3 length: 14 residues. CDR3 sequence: CASSSRLTNEKLFF. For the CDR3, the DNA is TGTGCCAGCAGCTCCAGGCTCACTAATGAAAAACTGTTTTTT.

Here the CDR3 reads CASSRIGTPMNTEAFF. The DNA of the CDR3 is TGTGCCAGTAGCAGAATCGGGACACCGATGAACACTGAAGCTTTCTTT. The chain recombines TRBV19 with TRBJ1-1; D is possibly TRBD1 (6 bases). The germline V gene encodes CDR1 LNHDA and CDR2 SQIVND (reference sequence). Deletions cut 6 bases from V and 0 bases from J, with 17 bases between. The CDR3 is 16 residues long.

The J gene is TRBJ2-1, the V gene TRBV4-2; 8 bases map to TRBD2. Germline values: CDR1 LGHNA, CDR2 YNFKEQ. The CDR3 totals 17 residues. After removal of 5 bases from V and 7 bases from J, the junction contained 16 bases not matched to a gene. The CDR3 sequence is CASSYYNGGALGNEQFF. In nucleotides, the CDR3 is TGTGCCAGCAGCTATTATAACGGGGGGGCCTTGGGTAATGAGCAGTTCTTC.

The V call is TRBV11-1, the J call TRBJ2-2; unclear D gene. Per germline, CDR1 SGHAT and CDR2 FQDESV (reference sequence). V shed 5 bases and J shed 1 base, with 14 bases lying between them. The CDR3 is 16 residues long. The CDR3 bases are TGTGCCAGCAGCCCCCTCTTGGGTTTGAACACCGGGGAGCTGTTTTTT. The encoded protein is CASSPLLGLNTGELFF. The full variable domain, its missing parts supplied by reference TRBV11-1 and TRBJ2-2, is EAEVAQSPRYKITEKSQAVAFWCDPISGHATLYWYRQILGQGPELLVQFQDESVVDDSQLPKDRFSAERLKGVDSTLKIQPAELGDSAMYLCASSPLLGLNTGELFFGEGSRLTVL.

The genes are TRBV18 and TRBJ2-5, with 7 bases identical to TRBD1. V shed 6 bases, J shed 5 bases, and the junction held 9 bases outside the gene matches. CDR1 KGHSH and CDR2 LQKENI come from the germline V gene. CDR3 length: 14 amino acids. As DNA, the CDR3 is TGTGCCAGCTCTCGGGACAGCGGTTGGGAGACCCAGTACTTC. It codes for CASSRDSGWETQYF. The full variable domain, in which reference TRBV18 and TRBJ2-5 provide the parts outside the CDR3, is NAGVMQNPRHLVRRRGQEARLRCSPMKGHSHVYWYRQLPEEGLKFMVYLQKENIIDESGMPKERFSAEFPKEGPSILRIQQVVRGDSAAYFCASSRDSGWETQYFGPGTRLLVL.

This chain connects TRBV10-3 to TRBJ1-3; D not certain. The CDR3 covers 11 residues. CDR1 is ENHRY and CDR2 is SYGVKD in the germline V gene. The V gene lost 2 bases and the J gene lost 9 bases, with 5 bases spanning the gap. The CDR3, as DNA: TGTGCCATCAGTGAGGGGCCCACCATATATTTT. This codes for CAISEGPTIYF.

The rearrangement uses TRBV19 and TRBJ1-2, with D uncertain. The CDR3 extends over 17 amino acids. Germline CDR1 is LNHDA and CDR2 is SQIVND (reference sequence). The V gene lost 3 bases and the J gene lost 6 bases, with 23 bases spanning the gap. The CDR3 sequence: CASSILGSMSARDGYTF. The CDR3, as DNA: TGTGCCAGTAGTATCCTAGGTTCGATGTCGGCGAGAGATGGCTACACCTTC.

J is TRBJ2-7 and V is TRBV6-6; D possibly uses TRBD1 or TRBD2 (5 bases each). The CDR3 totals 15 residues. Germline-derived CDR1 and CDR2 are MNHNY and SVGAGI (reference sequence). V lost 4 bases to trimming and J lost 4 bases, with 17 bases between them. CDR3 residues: CASSSPGANRYEQYF. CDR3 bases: TGTGCCAGCAGTTCACCCGGGGCCAACCGGTACGAGCAGTACTTC.

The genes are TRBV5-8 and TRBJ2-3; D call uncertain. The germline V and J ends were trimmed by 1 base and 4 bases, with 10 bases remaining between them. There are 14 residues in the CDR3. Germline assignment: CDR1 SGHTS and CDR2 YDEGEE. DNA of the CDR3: TGTGCCAGCAGCTTGATGGGGATAGCAGATACGCAGTATTTT. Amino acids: CASSLMGIADTQYF.

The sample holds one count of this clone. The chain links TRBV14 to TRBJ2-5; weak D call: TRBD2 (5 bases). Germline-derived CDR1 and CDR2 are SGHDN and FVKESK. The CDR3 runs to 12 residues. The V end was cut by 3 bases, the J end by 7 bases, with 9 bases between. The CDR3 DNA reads TGTGCCAGCAGCCAGGGAGCAGTGACCCAGTACTTC. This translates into CASSQGAVTQYF.

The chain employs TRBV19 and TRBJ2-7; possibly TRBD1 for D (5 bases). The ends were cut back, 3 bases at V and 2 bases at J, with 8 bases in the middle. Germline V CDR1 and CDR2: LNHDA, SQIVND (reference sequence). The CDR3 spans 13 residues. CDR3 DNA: TGTGCCAGTAGTATTTCCAGGGCCTACGAGCAGTACTTC. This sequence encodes CASSISRAYEQYF.

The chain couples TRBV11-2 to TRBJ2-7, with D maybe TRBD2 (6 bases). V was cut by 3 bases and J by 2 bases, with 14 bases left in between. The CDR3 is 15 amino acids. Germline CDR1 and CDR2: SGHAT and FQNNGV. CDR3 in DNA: TGTGCCAGCAGCTTCCGGAGTAGCGGTACCTACGAGCAGTACTTC. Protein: CASSFRSSGTYEQYF.

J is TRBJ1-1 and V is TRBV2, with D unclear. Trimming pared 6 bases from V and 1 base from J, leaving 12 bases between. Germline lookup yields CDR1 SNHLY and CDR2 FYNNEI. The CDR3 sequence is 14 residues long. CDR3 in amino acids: CASRALGGNTEAFF. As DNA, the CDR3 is TGTGCCAGCAGGGCCTTGGGCGGGAACACTGAAGCTTTCTTT.

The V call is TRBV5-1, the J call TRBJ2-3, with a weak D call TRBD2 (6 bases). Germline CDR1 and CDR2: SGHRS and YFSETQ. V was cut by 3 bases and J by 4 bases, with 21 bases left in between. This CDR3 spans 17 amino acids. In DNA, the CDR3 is TGCGCCAGCAGCTCTACACTAGTCGGGGGTGGGGCAGATACGCAGTATTTT. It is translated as CASSSTLVGGGADTQYF.

The CDR3 DNA sequence: TGTGCCAGCAGCTTAGGACAGGGCTTATTTTATGGCTACACCTTC. Its protein is CASSLGQGLFYGYTF. This chain joins TRBV7-2 and TRBJ1-2, with 7 bases aligning to TRBD1. Germline-derived CDR1 and CDR2 are SGHTA and FQGNSA. V lost 1 base to trimming and J lost 5 bases; unmatched junction nucleotides: 7. CDR3 size: 15 residues. The full variable domain, its missing parts supplied by reference TRBV7-2 and TRBJ1-2, is GAGVSQSPSNKVTEKGKDVELRCDPISGHTALYWYRQSLGQGLEFLIYFQGNSAPDKSGLPSDRFSAERTGGSVSTLTIQRTQQEDSAVYLCASSLGQGLFYGYTFGSGTRLTVV.

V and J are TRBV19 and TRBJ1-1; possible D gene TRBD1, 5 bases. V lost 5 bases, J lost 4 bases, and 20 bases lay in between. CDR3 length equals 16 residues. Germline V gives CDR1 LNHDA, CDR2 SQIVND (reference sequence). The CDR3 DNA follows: TGTGCCAGTAGTTCTACCGGGACCCTCCGGAGCACTGAAGCTTTCTTT. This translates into CASSSTGTLRSTEAFF.